This T cell receptor (beta chain) appears in the sequencing data of a study of blood T cell repertoires in COVID-19. Study overall: Samples of COVID-19 (acute and convalescent) were obtained from the United States, Italy and Spain.

Repertoires were generated with immunoSEQ multiplex PCR, while TCRdb's copy carries only in-frame clones and drops some. There are 310,000 or so clones in the sample; 87% occur only once, and 2% to 2.5% lies in the top ten. Germline V gene lookup returns CDR1 MDHEN and CDR2 SYDVKM. V shed 8 bases and J 0 bases; nucleotides not matched to a gene: 7. The CDR3 runs 15 residues. This chain uses TRBV28 with TRBJ2-7; 10 positions match TRBD2. This TCR was recovered from a woman aged 45-60 years who had recovered from COVID-19. The sample comprised peripheral blood. DNA for the CDR3: TGTGCCAGCCACGAAAGCGGGAGGGGCTCCTACGAGCAGTACTTC. Translated: CASHESGRGSYEQYF.